The 2 T cell receptor beta chains below come from one sample, sequenced in a study of shared clonotypes between healthy human individuals (dated by TCRdb to the early 2020s). Preparation of the library involved the immunoSEQ multiplex PCR assay. TCRdb mirrors the immuneACCESS table, restricted to in-frame sequences. Some clones are absent from its copies; in checked studies, under half trace to an unresolved V gene, and the reason for the others is unknown. The sample table records around 2.1 million clones; 93% of these occur just once. The biggest ten clones account for over 1.5% of the sample. For the CD8 naive samples, CD45RO-negative cells were positively selected for CCR7, yielding a CD45RA+CCR7+ population from which TemRA cells were excluded. Sequenced material: naive CD8+ T cells from PBMCs. The sample's cell subset or site, from its label and the paper: CD45RA+CCR7+. Receptors were obtained from a man aged 18-30 years in good health. Some clones in this sample may be carry-over from other donors' samples.

This clone appeared once. This chain uses TRBV6-5 with TRBJ2-7, with 10 bases identical to TRBD2. Per germline, CDR1 MNHEY and CDR2 SVGAGI. The trim removed 7 bases at V and 1 base at J, leaving 7 bases unmatched. The CDR3 has 15 amino acids. The CDR3 DNA reads TGTGCCAGCATAGGACTAGCGGAGGGGTCCTACGAGCAGTACTTC. Translated: CASIGLAEGSYEQYF.

The V call is TRBV9, the J call TRBJ2-5, with TRBD1 identical over 7 bases. This CDR3 is 15 amino acids long. Germline assignment: CDR1 SGDLS and CDR2 YYNGEE. The V gene end was trimmed by 4 bases and the J gene end by 2 bases; junction bases not matched to a gene: 8. Here the CDR3 DNA reads TGTGCCAGCAGCCCCGCAGGGGGTACACAAGAGACCCAGTACTTC. It translates to CASSPAGGTQETQYF.